This is a list of T cell receptor beta chains from one sample in a study of T-cell memory formation after mild COVID-19. TCRdb passed the 5' RACE reads through MiXCR, listing each CDR3 protein once. The data hold over 150,000 distinct CDR3 sequences, with roughly 13% observed a single time. The sequenced sample was PBMCs or a T cell subset sorted from them (not recorded which). Receptors originate from a man between 18 and 29 years old who had mild COVID-19 (a few samples of this study predate the infection). Cell type and time point are not known. Each CDR3 is given without its conserved first and last residue. Each record gives: J gene, V gene, CDR3 protein.

TRBJ1-2 TRBV6-2/TRBV6-3 ASSYEDRAYGYT
TRBJ1-2 TRBV2 GVRPRDRESRGYT
TRBJ2-3 TRBV5-1 ASAQRGAGDTQY
TRBJ2-3 TRBV6-6 ASSYSLAGGRIVTDTQY
TRBJ1-6 TRBV20-1 SASIGLNNSPLH
TRBJ2-7 TRBV9 ASSADRAEQY
TRBJ1-3 TRBV7-7 ASSLDGGSGNTIY
TRBJ2-1 TRBV7-2 ASSQRGGRYNEQF
TRBJ1-5 TRBV12-3/TRBV12-4 ASRSGVYSNQPQH
TRBJ2-1 TRBV20-1 SARDPLAGPGGGDEQF
TRBJ2-5 TRBV24-1 ATSDGAQETQY
TRBJ2-3 TRBV6-6 ASSYGGALADTQY
TRBJ2-5 TRBV5-1 ASSLEGPEETQY
TRBJ1-1 TRBV6-2/TRBV6-3 ASSLLGWEAEAF
TRBJ2-5 TRBV5-1 ASSESGRQETQY
TRBJ2-5 TRBV5-1 ASQEEHQETQY
TRBJ2-1 TRBV5-6 ASSSRGGTYNEQF
TRBJ1-2 TRBV5-1 ASAFGVVNYGYT
TRBJ2-1 TRBV5-1 ASSFIPGAYNEQF
TRBJ2-5 TRBV6-1 ATGLRPGDTETQY